This T cell receptor (beta chain) was identified in a study of T cell responses to AZD1222 COVID-19 vaccine. This table comes from immunoSEQ multiplex PCR, and its TCRdb copy is limited to in-frame clones, with some not included. The table records some 180,000 clones, about 92% of them present only once. Overall study results and limits: Possibly, clonal diversity was underestimated; donors were largely white British and included more females.

The CDR3 loop spans 12 amino acids. With 5 bases removed from V and 4 bases from J, the gap between germline ends came to 8 bases. Germline CDR1 reads SGHTA; CDR2 reads FQGNSA. Comments on this clone: Its matching antigen is unknown.

The chain links TRBV7-2 to TRBJ1-2; tentative D call: TRBD1 (6 bases). This specimen was peripheral blood, taken on day 0 of AZD1222 vaccination. This receptor was identified in an adult in good health. CDR3 sequence reads: CASSRDIYGYTF. The CDR3 nucleotides read TGTGCCAGCAGCCGGGACATCTATGGCTACACCTTC. The full variable domain, completed using reference TRBV7-2 and TRBJ1-2, is GAGVSQSPSNKVTEKGKDVELRCDPISGHTALYWYRQSLGQGLEFLIYFQGNSAPDKSGLPSDRFSAERTGGSVSTLTIQRTQQEDSAVYLCASSRDIYGYTFGSGTRLTVV.